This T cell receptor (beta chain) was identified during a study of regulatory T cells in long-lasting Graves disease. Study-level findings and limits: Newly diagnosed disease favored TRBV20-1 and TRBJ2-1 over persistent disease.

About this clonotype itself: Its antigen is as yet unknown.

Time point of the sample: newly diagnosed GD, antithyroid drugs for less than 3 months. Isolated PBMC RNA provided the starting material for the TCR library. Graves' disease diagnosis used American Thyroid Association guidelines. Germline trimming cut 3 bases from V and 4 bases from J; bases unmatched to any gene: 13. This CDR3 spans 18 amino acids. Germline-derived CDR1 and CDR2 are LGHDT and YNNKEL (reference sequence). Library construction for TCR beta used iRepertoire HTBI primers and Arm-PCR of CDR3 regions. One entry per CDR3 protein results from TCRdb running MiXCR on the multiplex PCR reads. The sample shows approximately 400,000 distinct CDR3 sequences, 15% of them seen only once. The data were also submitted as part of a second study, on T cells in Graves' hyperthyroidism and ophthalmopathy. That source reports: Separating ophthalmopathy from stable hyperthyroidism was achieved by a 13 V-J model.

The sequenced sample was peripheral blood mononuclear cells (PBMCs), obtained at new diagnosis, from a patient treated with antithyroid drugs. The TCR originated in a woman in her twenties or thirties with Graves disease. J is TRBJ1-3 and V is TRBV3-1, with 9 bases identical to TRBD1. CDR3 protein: CASSHHKTGGGGGNTIYF. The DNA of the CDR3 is TGTGCCAGCAGCCATCACAAAACAGGGGGCGGCGGAGGAAACACCATATATTTT.